This T cell receptor beta chain was sequenced in a study of immune evolution from preneoplasia to lung adenocarcinoma. H&E slides confirmed each diagnosis, reviewed by two pathologists independently. Some clones are missing from TCRdb's copy, which holds only in-frame ones; the method was immunoSEQ multiplex PCR. The data hold about 3,900 clones, with 70% to 90% observed a single time. Broader study findings: Clonality was highest in normal lung, lower in later-stage lesions apparently. Top clone share appeared to fall from AAH through AIS, MIA, adenocarcinoma.

In the case of this clone: Its antigen is still unknown.

The sequenced material came from FFPE minimally invasive lung adenocarcinoma tissue. This clonotype was sampled from a donor older than 65 with lung adenocarcinoma.

This chain's CDR3 is CASSLLGISNQPQHF. For the CDR3, the DNA is TGTGCCAGCAGTTTATTAGGGATTAGCAATCAGCCCCAGCATTTT. This sequence joins TRBV28 and TRBJ1-5; D call uncertain. V lost 1 base to trimming and J lost 0 bases, with 7 bases between them. CDR3 size: 15 residues. Looked up from germline, CDR1 is MDHEN and CDR2 is SYDVKM.